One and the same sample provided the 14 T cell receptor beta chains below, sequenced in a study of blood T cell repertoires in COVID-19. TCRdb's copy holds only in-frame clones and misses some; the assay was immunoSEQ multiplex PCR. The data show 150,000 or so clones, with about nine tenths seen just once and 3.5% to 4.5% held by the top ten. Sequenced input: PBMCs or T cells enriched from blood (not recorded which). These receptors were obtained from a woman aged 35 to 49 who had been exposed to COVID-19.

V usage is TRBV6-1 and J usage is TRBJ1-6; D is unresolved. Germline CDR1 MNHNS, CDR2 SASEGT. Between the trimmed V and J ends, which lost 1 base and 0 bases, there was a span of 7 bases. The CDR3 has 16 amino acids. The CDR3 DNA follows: TGTGCCAGCAGTGAAGTTGGAGGCTCCTATAATTCACCCCTCCACTTT. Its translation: CASSEVGGSYNSPLHF.

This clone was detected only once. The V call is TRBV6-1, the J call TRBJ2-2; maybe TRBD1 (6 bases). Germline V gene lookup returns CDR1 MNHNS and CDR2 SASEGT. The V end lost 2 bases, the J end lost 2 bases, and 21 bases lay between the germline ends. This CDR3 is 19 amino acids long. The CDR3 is CASSEQGYYGVGNTGELFF. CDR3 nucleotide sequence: TGTGCCAGCAGTGAACAGGGGTACTACGGGGTCGGTAACACCGGGGAGCTGTTTTTT.

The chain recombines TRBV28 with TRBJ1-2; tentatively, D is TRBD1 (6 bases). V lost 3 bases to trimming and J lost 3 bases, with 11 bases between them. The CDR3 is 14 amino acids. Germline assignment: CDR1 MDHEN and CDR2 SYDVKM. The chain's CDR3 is CASSFGRGDYGYTF. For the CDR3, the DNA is TGTGCCAGCAGTTTTGGCAGGGGCGACTATGGCTACACCTTC.

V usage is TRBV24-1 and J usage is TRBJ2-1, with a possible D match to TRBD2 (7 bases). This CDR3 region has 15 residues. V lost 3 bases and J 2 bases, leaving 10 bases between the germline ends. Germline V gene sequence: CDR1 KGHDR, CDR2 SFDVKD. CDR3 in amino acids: CATSDGGGAYNEQFF. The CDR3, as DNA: TGTGCCACCAGTGATGGGGGGGGCGCCTACAATGAGCAGTTCTTC.

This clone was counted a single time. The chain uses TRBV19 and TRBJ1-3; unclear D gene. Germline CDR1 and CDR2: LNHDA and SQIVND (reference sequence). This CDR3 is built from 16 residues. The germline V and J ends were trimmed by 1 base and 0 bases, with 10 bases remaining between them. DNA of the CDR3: TGTGCCAGTAGTATAGCCGCGACACGCTCTGGAAACACCATATATTTT. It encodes CASSIAATRSGNTIYF.

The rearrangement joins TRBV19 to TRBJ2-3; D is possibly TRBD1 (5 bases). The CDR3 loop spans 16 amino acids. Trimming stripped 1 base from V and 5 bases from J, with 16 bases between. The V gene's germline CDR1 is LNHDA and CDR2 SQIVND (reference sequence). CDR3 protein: CASSIGGKGSGDTQYF. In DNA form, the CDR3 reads TGTGCCAGTAGTATAGGGGGCAAGGGGTCCGGAGATACGCAGTATTTT. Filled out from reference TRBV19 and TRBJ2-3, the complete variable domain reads DGGITQSPKYLFRKEGQNVTLSCEQNLNHDAMYWYRQDPGQGLRLIYYSQIVNDFQKGDIAEGYSVSREKKESFPLTVTSAQKNPTAFYLCASSIGGKGSGDTQYFGPGTRLTVL.

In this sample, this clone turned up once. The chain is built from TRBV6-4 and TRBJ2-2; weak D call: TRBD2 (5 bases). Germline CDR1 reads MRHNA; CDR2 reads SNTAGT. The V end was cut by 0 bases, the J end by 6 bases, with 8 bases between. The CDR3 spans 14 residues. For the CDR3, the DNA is TGTGCCAGCAGTGACTCTGAGGGTCCCGGGGAGCTGTTTTTT. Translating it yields CASSDSEGPGELFF.

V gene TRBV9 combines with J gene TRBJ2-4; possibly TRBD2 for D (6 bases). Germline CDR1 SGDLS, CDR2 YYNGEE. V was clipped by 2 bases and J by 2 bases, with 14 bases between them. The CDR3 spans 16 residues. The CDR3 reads CASSVGGKVSKNIQYF. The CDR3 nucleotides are TGTGCCAGCAGCGTTGGGGGGAAGGTCTCCAAAAACATTCAGTACTTC.

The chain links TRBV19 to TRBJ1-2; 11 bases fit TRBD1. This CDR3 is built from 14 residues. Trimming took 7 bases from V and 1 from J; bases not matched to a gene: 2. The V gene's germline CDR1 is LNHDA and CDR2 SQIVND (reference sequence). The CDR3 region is CASKGTGGNYGYTF. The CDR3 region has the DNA TGTGCCAGTAAGGGGACAGGGGGTAACTATGGCTACACCTTC. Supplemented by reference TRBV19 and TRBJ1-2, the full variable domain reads DGGITQSPKYLFRKEGQNVTLSCEQNLNHDAMYWYRQDPGQGLRLIYYSQIVNDFQKGDIAEGYSVSREKKESFPLTVTSAQKNPTAFYLCASKGTGGNYGYTFGSGTRLTVV.

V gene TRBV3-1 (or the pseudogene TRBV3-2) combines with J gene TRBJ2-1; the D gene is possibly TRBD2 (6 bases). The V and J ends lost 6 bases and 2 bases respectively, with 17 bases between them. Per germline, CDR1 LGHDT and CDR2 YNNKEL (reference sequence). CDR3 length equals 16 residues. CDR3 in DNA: TGTGCCAGCAGTCCTTCCGGGACTGGGGCCTACAATGAGCAGTTCTTC. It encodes CASSPSGTGAYNEQFF.

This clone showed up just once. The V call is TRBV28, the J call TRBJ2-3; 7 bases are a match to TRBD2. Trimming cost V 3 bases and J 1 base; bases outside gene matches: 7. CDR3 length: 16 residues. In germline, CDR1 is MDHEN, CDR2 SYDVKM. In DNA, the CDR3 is TGTGCCAGCAGTTTGCGCGGGGGATGGGGCACAGATACGCAGTATTTT. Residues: CASSLRGGWGTDTQYF. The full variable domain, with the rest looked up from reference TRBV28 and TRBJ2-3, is DVKVTQSSRYLVKRTGEKVFLECVQDMDHENMFWYRQDPGLGLRLIYFSYDVKMKEKGDIPEGYSVSREKKERFSLILESASTNQTSMYLCASSLRGGWGTDTQYFGPGTRLTVL.

The CDR3 region is CASSIRGAGNTIYF. Written as DNA, the CDR3 is TGTGCCAGTAGTATCCGGGGGGCTGGAAACACCATATATTTT. V is TRBV19 and J is TRBJ1-3; possible D gene TRBD1, 5 bases. The CDR3 contains 14 residues. V dropped 3 bases and J dropped 2 bases, with 8 bases sitting between them. In germline, CDR1 is LNHDA, CDR2 SQIVND (reference sequence).

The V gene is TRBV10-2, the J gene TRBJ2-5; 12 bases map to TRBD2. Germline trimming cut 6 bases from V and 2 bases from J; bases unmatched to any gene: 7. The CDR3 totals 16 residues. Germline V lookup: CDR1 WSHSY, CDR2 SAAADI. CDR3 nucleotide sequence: TGCGCCAGCAGGCGGGGGACTAGCGGGTCACAAGAGACCCAGTACTTC. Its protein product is CASRRGTSGSQETQYF.

The CDR3 DNA reads as TGTGCCAGCAGGGATAGTTTAGGGACAGGCGATAAAAACACTGAAGCTTTCTTT. This codes for CASRDSLGTGDKNTEAFF. The chain is built from TRBV13 and TRBJ1-1; 8 nucleotides match TRBD1. Germline values: CDR1 PRHDT, CDR2 FYEKMQ (reference sequence). The ends lost 6 bases at V and 2 bases at J; junction bases unmatched: 17. The CDR3 contains 18 residues.